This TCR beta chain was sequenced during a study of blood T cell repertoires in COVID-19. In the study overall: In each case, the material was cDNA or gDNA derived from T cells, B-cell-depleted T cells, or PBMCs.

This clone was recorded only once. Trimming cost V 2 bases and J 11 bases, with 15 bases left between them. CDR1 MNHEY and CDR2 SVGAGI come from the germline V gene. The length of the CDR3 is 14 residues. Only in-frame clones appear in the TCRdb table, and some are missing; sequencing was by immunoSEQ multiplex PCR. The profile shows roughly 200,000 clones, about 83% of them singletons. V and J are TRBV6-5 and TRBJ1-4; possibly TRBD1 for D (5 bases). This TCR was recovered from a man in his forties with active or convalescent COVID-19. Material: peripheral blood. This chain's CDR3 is CASSYGALGEKLFF. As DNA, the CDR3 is TGTGCCAGCAGTTACGGGGCCCTGGGTGAGAAACTGTTTTTT.